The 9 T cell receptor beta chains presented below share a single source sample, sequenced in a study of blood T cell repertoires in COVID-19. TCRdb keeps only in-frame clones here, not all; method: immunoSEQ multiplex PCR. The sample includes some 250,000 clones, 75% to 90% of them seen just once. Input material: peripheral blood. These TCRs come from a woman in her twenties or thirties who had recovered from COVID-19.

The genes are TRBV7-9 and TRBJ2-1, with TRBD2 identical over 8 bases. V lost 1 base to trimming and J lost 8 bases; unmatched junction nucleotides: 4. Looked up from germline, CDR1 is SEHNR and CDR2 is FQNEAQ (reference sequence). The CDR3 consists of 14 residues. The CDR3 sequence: CASSLGGLDHEQFF. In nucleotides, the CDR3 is TGTGCCAGCAGCTTAGGGGGACTAGATCATGAGCAGTTCTTC.

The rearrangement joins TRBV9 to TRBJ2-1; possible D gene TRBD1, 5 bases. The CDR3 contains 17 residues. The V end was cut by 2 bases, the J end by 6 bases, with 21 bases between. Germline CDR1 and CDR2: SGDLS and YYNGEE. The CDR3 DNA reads TGTGCCAGCAGCGTTCAAGCGTTTCCCACAGGCGCCAATGAGCAGTTCTTC. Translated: CASSVQAFPTGANEQFF.

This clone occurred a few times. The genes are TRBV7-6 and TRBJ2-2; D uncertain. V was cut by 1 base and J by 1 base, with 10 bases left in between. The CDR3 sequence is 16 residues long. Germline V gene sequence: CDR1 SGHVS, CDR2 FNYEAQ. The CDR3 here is CASSLGLGRNTGELFF. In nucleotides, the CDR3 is TGTGCCAGCAGCTTAGGGCTTGGGCGGAACACCGGGGAGCTGTTTTTT.

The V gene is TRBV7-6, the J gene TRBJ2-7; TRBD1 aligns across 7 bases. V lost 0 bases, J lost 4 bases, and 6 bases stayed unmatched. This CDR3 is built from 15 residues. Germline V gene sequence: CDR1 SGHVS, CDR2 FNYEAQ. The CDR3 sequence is CASSLALQGEYEQYF. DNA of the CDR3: TGTGCCAGCAGCTTAGCGCTCCAGGGGGAGTACGAGCAGTACTTC.

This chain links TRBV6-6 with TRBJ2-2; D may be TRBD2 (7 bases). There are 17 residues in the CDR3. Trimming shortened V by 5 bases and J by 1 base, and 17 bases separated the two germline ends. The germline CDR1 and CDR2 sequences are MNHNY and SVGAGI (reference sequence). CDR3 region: CASSRPEGGLNTGELFF. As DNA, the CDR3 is TGTGCCAGCAGTCGCCCGGAGGGGGGGCTGAACACCGGGGAGCTGTTTTTT.

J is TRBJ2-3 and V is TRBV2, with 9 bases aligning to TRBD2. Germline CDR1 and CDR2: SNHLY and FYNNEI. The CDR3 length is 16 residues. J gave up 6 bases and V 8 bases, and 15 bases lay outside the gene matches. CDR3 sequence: CASANPSGGPKDTQYF. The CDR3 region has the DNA TGTGCCAGCGCAAACCCGAGCGGGGGGCCCAAGGATACGCAGTATTTT.

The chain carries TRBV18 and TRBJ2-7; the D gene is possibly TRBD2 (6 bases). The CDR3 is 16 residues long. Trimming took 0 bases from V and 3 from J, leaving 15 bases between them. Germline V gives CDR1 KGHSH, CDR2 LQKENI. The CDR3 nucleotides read TGTGCCAGCTCACCACCGGTCCGGGGAGGAAGCTACGAGCAGTACTTC. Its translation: CASSPPVRGGSYEQYF.

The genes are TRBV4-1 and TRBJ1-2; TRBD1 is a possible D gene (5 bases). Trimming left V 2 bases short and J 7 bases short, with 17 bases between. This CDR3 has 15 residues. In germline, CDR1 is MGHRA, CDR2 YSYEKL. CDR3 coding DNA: TGCGCCAGCAGCCAAATACGTCAGGGATTCCTTGGCTACACCTTC. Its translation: CASSQIRQGFLGYTF.

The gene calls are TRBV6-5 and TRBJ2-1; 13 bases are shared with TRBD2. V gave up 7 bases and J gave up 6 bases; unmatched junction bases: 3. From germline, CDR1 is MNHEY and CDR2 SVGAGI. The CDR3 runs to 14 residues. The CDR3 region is CASKRTSGGNEQFF. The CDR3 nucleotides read TGTGCCAGCAAGAGGACTAGCGGGGGCAATGAGCAGTTCTTC.